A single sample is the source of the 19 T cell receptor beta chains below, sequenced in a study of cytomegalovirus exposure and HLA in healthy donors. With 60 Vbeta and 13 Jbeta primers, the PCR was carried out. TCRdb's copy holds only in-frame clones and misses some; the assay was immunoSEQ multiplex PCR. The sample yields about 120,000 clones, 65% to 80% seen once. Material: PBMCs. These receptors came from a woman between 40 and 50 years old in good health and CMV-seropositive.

CDR3 sequence (DNA): TGTGTGGCGGAGCGGAGCTCCTACAATGAGCAGTTCTTC. It codes for CVAERSSYNEQFF. The chain links TRBV6-6 to TRBJ2-1; D might be TRBD2 (5 bases). The CDR3 consists of 13 residues. The germline V gene encodes CDR1 MNHNY and CDR2 SVGAGI (reference sequence).

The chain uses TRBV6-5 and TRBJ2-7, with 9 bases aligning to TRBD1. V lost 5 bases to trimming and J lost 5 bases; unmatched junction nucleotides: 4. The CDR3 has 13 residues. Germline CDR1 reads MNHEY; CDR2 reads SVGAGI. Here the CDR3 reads CASSPRDRDEQYF. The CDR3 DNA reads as TGTGCCAGCAGTCCCCGGGACAGGGACGAGCAGTACTTC.

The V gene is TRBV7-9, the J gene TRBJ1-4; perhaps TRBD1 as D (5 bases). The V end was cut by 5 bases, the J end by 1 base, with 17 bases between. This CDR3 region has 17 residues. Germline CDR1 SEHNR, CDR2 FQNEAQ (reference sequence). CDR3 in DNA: TGTGCCAGCAGCCCTGGGCAGGGAGGAGGAACTAATGAAAAACTGTTTTTT. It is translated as CASSPGQGGGTNEKLFF.

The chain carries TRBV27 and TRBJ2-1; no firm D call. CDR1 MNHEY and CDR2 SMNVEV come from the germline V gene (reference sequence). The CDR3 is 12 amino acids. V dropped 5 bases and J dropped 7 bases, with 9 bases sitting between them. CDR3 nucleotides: TGTGCCAGCAGTAACATCGGGAATGAGCAGTTCTTC. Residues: CASSNIGNEQFF.

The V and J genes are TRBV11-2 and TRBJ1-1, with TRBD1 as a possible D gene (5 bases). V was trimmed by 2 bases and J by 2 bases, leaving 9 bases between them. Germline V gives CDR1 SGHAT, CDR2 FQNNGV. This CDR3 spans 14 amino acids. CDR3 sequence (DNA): TGTGCCAGCAGCTTACAGACAGCTAACACTGAAGCTTTCTTT. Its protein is CASSLQTANTEAFF.

This CDR3 reads CASSTLAGEGPYEQYF. CDR3 sequence (DNA): TGTGCCAGCAGCACCCTAGCGGGAGAAGGCCCCTACGAGCAGTACTTC. The chain has TRBV7-9 and TRBJ2-7, with TRBD2 identical over 10 bases. After removal of 5 bases from V and 2 bases from J, the junction contained 9 bases not matched to a gene. This CDR3 is built from 16 residues. CDR1 and CDR2 from the germline V gene are SEHNR and FQNEAQ (reference sequence).

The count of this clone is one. The CDR3: CATLAGSYEQYF. DNA of the CDR3: TGTGCCACCCTAGCGGGCTCCTACGAGCAGTACTTC. The chain employs TRBV10-3 and TRBJ2-7, with TRBD2 matching over 8 bases. The CDR3 has 12 residues. Trimming at V came to 10 bases and at J to 0 bases, leaving 2 bases not matched to a gene. Germline CDR1 is ENHRY and CDR2 is SYGVKD.

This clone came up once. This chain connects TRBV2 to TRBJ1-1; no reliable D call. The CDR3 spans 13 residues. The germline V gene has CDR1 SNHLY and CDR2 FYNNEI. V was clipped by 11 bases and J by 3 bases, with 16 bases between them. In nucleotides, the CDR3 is TGTGCCTGCACTTTGGTGAGGGACACTGAAGCTTTCTTT. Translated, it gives CACTLVRDTEAFF.

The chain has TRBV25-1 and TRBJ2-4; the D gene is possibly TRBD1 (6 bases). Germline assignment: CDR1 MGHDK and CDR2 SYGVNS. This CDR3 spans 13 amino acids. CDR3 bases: TGTGTTTTAATGGACAGCCTCAAAAACATTCAGTACTTC. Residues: CVLMDSLKNIQYF.

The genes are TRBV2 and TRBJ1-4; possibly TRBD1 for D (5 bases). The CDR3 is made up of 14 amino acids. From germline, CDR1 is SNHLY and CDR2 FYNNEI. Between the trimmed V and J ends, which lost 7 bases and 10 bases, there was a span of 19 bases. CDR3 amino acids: CASTYSDSSGKLFF. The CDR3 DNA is TGTGCCAGCACTTACTCCGACAGTTCCGGAAAACTGTTTTTT.

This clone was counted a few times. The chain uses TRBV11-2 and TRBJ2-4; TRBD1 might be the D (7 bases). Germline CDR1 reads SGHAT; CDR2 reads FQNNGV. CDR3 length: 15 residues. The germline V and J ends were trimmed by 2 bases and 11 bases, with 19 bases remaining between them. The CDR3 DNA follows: TGTGCCAGCAGCTTACGGGGTCAGGGGGGAAGTGTTCAGTACTTC. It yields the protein CASSLRGQGGSVQYF.

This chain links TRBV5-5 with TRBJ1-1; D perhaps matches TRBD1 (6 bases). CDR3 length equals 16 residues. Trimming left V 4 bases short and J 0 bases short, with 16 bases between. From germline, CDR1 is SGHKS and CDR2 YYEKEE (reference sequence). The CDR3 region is CASSPHPQGMNTEAFF. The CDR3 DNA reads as TGTGCCAGCAGCCCTCACCCTCAGGGGATGAACACTGAAGCTTTCTTT.

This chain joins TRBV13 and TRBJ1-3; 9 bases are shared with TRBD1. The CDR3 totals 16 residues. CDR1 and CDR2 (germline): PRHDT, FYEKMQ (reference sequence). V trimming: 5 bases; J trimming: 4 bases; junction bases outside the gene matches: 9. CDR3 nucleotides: TGTGCCAGCAGCCACGACGACAGGGGGTCGGGAAACACCATATATTTT. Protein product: CASSHDDRGSGNTIYF.

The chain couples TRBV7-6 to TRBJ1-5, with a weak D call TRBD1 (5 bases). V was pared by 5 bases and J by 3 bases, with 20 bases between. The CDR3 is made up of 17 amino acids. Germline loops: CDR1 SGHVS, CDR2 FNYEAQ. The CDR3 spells CASSPEQGSFANQPQHF. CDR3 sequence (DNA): TGTGCCAGCAGCCCGGAGCAGGGAAGTTTTGCCAATCAGCCCCAGCATTTT.

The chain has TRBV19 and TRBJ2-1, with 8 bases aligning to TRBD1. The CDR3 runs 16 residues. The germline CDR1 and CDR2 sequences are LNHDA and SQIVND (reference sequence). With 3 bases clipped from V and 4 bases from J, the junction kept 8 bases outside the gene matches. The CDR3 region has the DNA TGTGCCAGTAGTATTAATCAGGGGGCTAGTTACAATGAGCAGTTCTTC. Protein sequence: CASSINQGASYNEQFF.

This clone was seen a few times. CDR3 sequence: CASSFGTAGETQYF. CDR3 bases: TGTGCCAGCAGTTTCGGGACTGCGGGGGAGACCCAGTACTTC. The chain couples TRBV27 to TRBJ2-5; D may be TRBD2 (6 bases). The CDR3 runs 14 residues. Germline values: CDR1 MNHEY, CDR2 SMNVEV (reference sequence). The ends were cut back, 3 bases at V and 5 bases at J, with 13 bases in the middle.

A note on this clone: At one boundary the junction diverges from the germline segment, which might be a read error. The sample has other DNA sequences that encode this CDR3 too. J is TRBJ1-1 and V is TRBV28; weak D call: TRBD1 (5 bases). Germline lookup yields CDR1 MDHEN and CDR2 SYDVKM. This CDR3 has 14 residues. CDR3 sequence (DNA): TGTGCCAGCAGTAGGGGTGGTACGAACACTGAGGCTTTCTTT. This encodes CASSRGGTNTEAFF.

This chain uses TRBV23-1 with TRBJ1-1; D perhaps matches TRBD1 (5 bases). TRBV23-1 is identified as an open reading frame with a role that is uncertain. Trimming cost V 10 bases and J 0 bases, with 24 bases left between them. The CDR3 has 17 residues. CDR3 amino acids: CAISDDSKGNMNTEAFF. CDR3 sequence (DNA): TGCGCCATTAGTGACGATTCGAAGGGGAATATGAACACTGAAGCTTTCTTT.

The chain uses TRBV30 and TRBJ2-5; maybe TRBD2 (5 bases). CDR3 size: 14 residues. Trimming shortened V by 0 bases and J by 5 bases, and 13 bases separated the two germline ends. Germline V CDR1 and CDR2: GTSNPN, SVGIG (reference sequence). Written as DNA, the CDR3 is TGTGCCTGGAGTGTAGTTATGGGCGGGGAGACCCAGTACTTC. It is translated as CAWSVVMGGETQYF.